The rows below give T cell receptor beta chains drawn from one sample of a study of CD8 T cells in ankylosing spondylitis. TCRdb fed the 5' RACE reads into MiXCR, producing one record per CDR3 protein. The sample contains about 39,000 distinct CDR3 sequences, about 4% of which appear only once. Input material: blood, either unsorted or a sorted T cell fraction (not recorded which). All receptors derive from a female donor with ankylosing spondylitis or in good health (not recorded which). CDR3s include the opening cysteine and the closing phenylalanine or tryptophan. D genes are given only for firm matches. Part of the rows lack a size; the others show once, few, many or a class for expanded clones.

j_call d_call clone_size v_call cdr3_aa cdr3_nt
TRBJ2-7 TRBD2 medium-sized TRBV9 CASSQMASGGYEQYF TGTGCCAGCAGCCAAATGGCTAGCGGGGGCTACGAGCAGTACTTC
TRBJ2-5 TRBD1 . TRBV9 CASSVTGANQETQYF TGTGCCAGCAGCGTAACAGGGGCCAACCAAGAGACCCAGTACTTC
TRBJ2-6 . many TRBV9 CASSPRDGYSGANVLTF TGTGCCAGCAGCCCCAGGGACGGGTACTCTGGGGCCAACGTCCTGACTTTC
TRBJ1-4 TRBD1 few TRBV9 CASSSWDRGEKLFF TGTGCTAGCAGCTCCTGGGACAGGGGTGAAAAACTGTTTTTT
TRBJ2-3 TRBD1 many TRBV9 CASSTMGQMHPDTQYF TGTGCCAGCAGCACAATGGGACAGATGCACCCAGATACGCAGTATTTT
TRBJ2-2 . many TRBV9 CASSVHQTGELFF TGTGCCAGCAGCGTCCACCAGACCGGGGAGCTGTTTTTT
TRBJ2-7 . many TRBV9 CASSLGTVSYEQYF TGTGCCAGCAGCCTAGGGACGGTCTCCTACGAGCAGTACTTC
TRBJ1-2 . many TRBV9 CASSARDLDYGYTF TGTGCCAGCAGCGCCCGGGACCTTGACTATGGCTACACCTTC
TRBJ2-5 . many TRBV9 CASSAIQGGGETQYF TGTGCCAGCAGCGCTATACAAGGTGGCGGGGAGACCCAGTACTTC
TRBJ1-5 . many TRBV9 CASSTSSGDQPQHF TGTGCCAGCAGCACGAGTTCAGGTGACCAGCCCCAGCATTTT
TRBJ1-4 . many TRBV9 CASSPDSFTEKLFF TGTGCCAGCAGCCCGGACAGTTTTACTGAAAAACTGTTTTTT
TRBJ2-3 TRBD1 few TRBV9 CASSTNRGNTQYF TGTGCCAGCAGCACTAACAGGGGAAATACGCAGTATTTT
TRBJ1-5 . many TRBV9 CASSVGGWSNQPQHF TGTGCCAGCAGCGTAGGAGGATGGAGCAATCAGCCCCAGCATTTT
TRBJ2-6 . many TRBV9 CASSVGGSPGANVLTF TGTGCCAGCAGCGTAGGAGGTTCTCCCGGGGCCAACGTCCTGACTTTC
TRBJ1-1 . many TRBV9 CASSVGPPRENTEAFF TGTGCCAGCAGCGTAGGCCCACCCAGGGAGAACACTGAAGCTTTCTTT
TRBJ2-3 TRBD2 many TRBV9 CASSVATSGTDTQYF TGTGCCAGCAGCGTAGCTACTAGCGGCACAGATACGCAGTATTTT
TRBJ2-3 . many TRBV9 CASSVFEGVDTQYF TGTGCCAGCAGCGTATTTGAGGGGGTGGATACGCAGTATTTT
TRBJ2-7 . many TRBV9 CASSAQPTGTTYEQYF TGTGCCAGCAGCGCCCAACCGACAGGGACTACCTACGAGCAGTACTTC
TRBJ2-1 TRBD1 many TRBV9 CASSVGVGQGKEQFF TGTGCCAGCAGCGTAGGTGTGGGACAGGGTAAAGAGCAGTTCTTC
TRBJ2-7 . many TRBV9 CASSVGVGYEQYF TGTGCCAGCAGCGTAGGAGTTGGGTACGAGCAGTACTTC
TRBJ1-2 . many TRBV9 CASSKVQSNYGYTF TGTGCCAGCAGCAAAGTACAGAGTAACTATGGCTACACCTTC
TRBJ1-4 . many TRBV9 CASSVEAWGGSEKLFF TGTGCCAGCAGCGTAGAGGCGTGGGGAGGGAGTGAAAAACTGTTTTTT
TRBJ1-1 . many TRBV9 CASSVRQSNTEAFF TGTGCCAGCAGCGTAAGACAGTCGAACACTGAAGCTTTCTTT
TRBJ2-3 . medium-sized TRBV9 CASSVGQAITDTQYF TGTGCCAGCAGCGTAGGACAGGCTATCACAGATACGCAGTATTTT
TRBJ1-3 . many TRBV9 CASSPRMGLGGNTIYF TGTGCCAGCAGCCCCCGAATGGGGCTTGGAGGAAACACCATATATTTT
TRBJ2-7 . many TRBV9 CASSPSGHYYEQYF TGTGCCAGCAGCCCCTCGGGACACTACTACGAGCAGTACTTC
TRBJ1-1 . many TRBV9 CASSVETGLNTEAFF TGTGCCAGCAGCGTAGAGACAGGATTGAACACTGAAGCTTTCTTT
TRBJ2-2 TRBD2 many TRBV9 CASKPGGAITGELFF TGTGCCAGTAAACCGGGGGGGGCCATCACCGGGGAGCTGTTTTTT
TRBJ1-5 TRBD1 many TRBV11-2 CASSLEAWTGGTLNQPQHF TGTGCCAGCAGCTTAGAGGCCTGGACAGGGGGAACCCTCAATCAGCCCCAGCATTTT
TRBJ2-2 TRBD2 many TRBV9 CASSMSGGAFGGELFF TGTGCCAGCAGCATGAGCGGGGGGGCCTTCGGCGGGGAGCTGTTTTTT
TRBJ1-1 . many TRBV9 CASSAFSGEGTEAFF TGTGCCAGCAGCGCCTTCTCAGGGGAGGGGACTGAAGCTTTCTTT
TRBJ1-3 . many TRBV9 CASSVGGAPSGNTIYF TGTGCCAGCAGCGTAGGGGGGGCCCCCTCTGGAAACACCATATATTTT
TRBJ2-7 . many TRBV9 CASSVDGQPSYEQYF TGTGCCAGCAGCGTAGACGGACAGCCAAGCTACGAGCAGTACTTC
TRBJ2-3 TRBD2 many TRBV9 CASSVDLAGLTDTQYF TGTGCCAGCAGCGTAGATCTAGCGGGGCTCACAGATACGCAGTATTTT
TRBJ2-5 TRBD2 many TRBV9 CASSLRTSMGQETQYF TGTGCCAGCAGCCTCCGGACTAGCATGGGCCAAGAGACCCAGTACTTC
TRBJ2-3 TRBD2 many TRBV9 CASSGGTSLPTDTQYF TGTGCCAGCAGCGGAGGGACTAGCCTGCCCACAGATACGCAGTATTTT
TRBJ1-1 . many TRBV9 CASSASPGQGTEAFF TGTGCCAGCAGCGCCTCCCCTGGGCAGGGCACTGAAGCTTTCTTT
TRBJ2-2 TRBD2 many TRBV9 CASSPQGLAGGGELFF TGTGCCAGCAGCCCGCAGGGCCTAGCGGGTGGCGGGGAGCTGTTTTTT
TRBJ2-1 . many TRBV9 CASSKGSYNEQFF TGTGCCAGCTCCAAGGGCAGCTACAATGAGCAGTTCTTC
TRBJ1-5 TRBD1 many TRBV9 CASSGPTSGGSNQPQHF TGTGCCAGCAGCGGCCCCACTTCAGGGGGGAGCAATCAGCCCCAGCATTTT
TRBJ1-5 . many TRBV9 CASSVGTTFNQPQHF TGTGCCAGCAGCGTAGGGACAACCTTCAATCAGCCCCAGCATTTT
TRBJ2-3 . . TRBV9 CASSVAAQGWEKTQYF TGTGCCAGCAGCGTAGCGGCTCAGGGATGGGAGAAAACGCAGTATTTT
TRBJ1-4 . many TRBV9 CASSKHQGGGHLNEKLFF TGTGCCAGCAGCAAACACCAGGGAGGGGGACATCTGAATGAAAAACTGTTTTTT
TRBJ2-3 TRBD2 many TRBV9 CASSVDLAGGTDTQYF TGTGCCAGCAGCGTAGATCTAGCGGGGGGCACAGATACGCAGTATTTT
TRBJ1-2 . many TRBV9 CASSVGVASYGYTF TGTGCCAGCAGCGTGGGGGTGGCCAGCTATGGCTACACCTTC
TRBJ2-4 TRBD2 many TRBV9 CASSVGSGGPPQNIQYF TGTGCCAGCAGCGTAGGGAGCGGGGGGCCCCCCCAAAACATTCAGTACTTC